This T cell receptor (beta chain) is drawn from a study of identical twins (dated by TCRdb to about 2016). For the wider study: TCR alpha and beta repertoires from monozygotic twins, unrelated adults of various ages and cord blood were deep-sequenced to test whether fetal clonotypes persist. To rule out contamination, replicate twin experiments were performed at different times with different library preparation protocols.

The library was prepared using 5' RACE. Sequencing used an Illumina HiSeq 2000. A universal primer binding site was added through template switching, and the final cDNA carried a unique molecular identifier so that TCR cDNA molecules could be counted accurately. First-strand cDNA for TCR alpha and beta chains was synthesized from specific primers in the conserved constant-segment region. To control for contamination, every cDNA library was double barcoded, receiving both a SMART-Mk sample barcode and Illumina barcodes. Two successive PCR steps introduced TruSeq adapter sequences along with Illumina sample barcodes. The Illumina HiSeq platform was used with custom primers to sequence TCR alpha and beta cDNA libraries. The authors' analysis ran thus. Raw reads were processed with MiGEC to extract unique molecular identifiers, and MiXCR was used to determine CDR3 positions. For each individual, recombination models were inferred using an EM algorithm with the repgenHMM and IGoR tools. The analysis of shared clonotypes was done with the tcR package in R, with sharing normalized by the product of cloneset sizes. Out-of-frame nonproductive sequences were analyzed to study raw recombination free of thymic and clonal selection effects. Starting from the raw public reads, TCRdb applied fastp trimming at Q25, assembled clones with MiXCR and retained in-frame beta chains. Duplicate CDR3 protein sequences are folded into a single record with the most common DNA and genes. The V and J calls come from TCRdb's annotation, not from the publication. The sample table holds about 790,000 distinct CDR3 sequences, of which about 18% were seen once. Around 14% of the sample lies in the top ten.

Every donor in the study was a healthy Caucasian. The twin cohort consisted of three pairs of female monozygotic twins, all aged roughly 18 to 30 years. Peripheral blood mononuclear cells were the source from which RNA for the TCR libraries was isolated. V drops 8 bases and J drops 3 bases, leaving 15 bases in between. CDR1 and CDR2, per the germline V gene, are ENHRY and SYGVKD. Its CDR3 holds 14 amino acids, cysteine through phenylalanine. Only CDR3 DNA is held: 42 bases, read in frame from base 1. This clonotype came up a few times. Its antigen remains undetermined. Per-base quality was not reported, and no clone a single base away is much larger than it. Points the paper makes about the study in general: Excess twin sharing in beta out-of-frame sequences was weaker because fewer shared sequences lowered the signal-to-noise ratio. In monozygotic twins, out-of-frame TCR alpha sharing was systematically underestimated by recombination models, although the models agreed with sharing between unrelated individuals. Invariant T cells such as MAIT and iNKT could partly confound zero-insertion analyses, although diverse VJ usage argued against such confounding for most clonotypes. Compared with coincidental sharing between unrelated individuals, out-of-frame TCR alpha sequences shared between twins showed an excess of sequences with low generation probability. Abundant cord blood beta clonotypes carried fewer insertions; young adult naive repertoires showed a weaker similar trend, while memory repertoires showed none. Because the same donors could not be followed over many years, the conclusions relied on cross-sectional statistical analysis.

The sample also formed part of further work on T cells expressing NK-cell markers. The second publication reports: TCR beta-chain repertoires were profiled in sorted CD3+CD56+NKG2C+, CD3+CD56+NKG2C- and CD3+CD56-NKG2C+ T-cell subsets from about 8 donors. Among the eight sequenced donors, only one was HCMV-seronegative, while the other seven were HCMV-seropositive. In several experiments an anti-gammadeltaTCR antibody was added to restrict sorting to alphabetaTCR-expressing T cells. For roughly six donors, the dominant CD3+CD56+NKG2C+ clonotypes were among the top 10 CD8+ clonotypes and accounted for about 1.0-7.5% of CD8+ T cells. Those dominant clonotypes were again the most abundant among CD3+CD56-NKG2C+ cells in several donors, at roughly 25-65%. Whether the expanded NKG2C-expressing T cell clones were specific for HCMV antigens was left unclear. The eight sequenced donors were randomly selected healthy volunteers, three men and five women. HCMV-specific IgG was detected in serum with a commercial ELISA kit to determine HCMV serostatus. For roughly six donors, bulk peripheral blood T-cell repertoires were additionally sequenced from unsorted PBMC. MIGEC was used to demultiplex reads and group the reads by UMI, and MiTCR was used to assemble and quantify clonotypes. Only TCR cDNA sequences supported by at least two reads were kept to exclude erroneous sequences. The tcR package was used for downstream repertoire analysis, with clonotypes matched between fractions based on CDR3 nucleotide sequence plus V segment. Antigen specificity was annotated against VDJdb with VDJmatch, allowing one amino acid substitution in CDR3.

The receptor's source is a woman younger than 35 in good health. The chain was built from TRBV10-3 and TRBJ2-3; the D call is tentative, TRBD1 or TRBD2, as each matches 5 bases. Specimen: PBMCs. The DNA is as follows: TGTGCCATCGCCCGGGTAGGGGAGACAGATACGCAGTATTTT. It translates as CAIARVGETDTQYF.